This is a list of T cell receptor beta chains from one sample in a study of OX40 agonist ivuxolimab in advanced cancers. The table came from immunoSEQ multiplex PCR; TCRdb's copy has only in-frame clones and leaves some out. The sample gives 50,000 or so clones, 65% to 90% of which show up once; approximately 0.92% is in the top ten. This sample comprised CD4+ or CD8+ T cells sorted from blood, obtained in a trial of the OX40 agonist ivuxolimab. The receptors shown here come from an adult with an advanced solid tumor such as melanoma, head and neck, liver or kidney cancer. CDR3s include the opening cysteine and the closing phenylalanine or tryptophan. Fields, in order: V gene, J gene, CDR3 protein.

TRBV5-1	TRBJ1-4	CASSPRPDSEKLFF
TRBV5-1	TRBJ2-5	CASSFTGLPAQETQYF
TRBV4-1	TRBJ2-1	CASSQVMGTSVVTEQFF
TRBV10-3	TRBJ2-7	CAISGDRSYEQYF
TRBV27	TRBJ2-5	CASSLALAGIKQETQYF
TRBV10-3	TRBJ1-4	CAIKGTGFDELFF
TRBV6-5	TRBJ2-5	CASRLRQGGTQYF
TRBV28	TRBJ2-3	CASCKPGLTDNTQYF
TRBV27	TRBJ2-3	CATRREYSTDTQYF
TRBV7-3	TRBJ1-2	CASSFGTGDGYTF
TRBV30	TRBJ2-2	CAWIRLAGVNTGELFF
TRBV6-5	TRBJ1-2	CASRKGQGFGYTF
TRBV6-1	TRBJ2-6	CASAGAGANVLTF
TRBV6-5	TRBJ1-2	CASSTRAGSGYTF
TRBV12-5	TRBJ2-2	CASRGQMNTGELFF
TRBV6-6	TRBJ1-2	CASSYRDRVSSGYTF
TRBV9	TRBJ1-5	CASSVSDGSNQPQHF
TRBV30	TRBJ2-3	CAWSDSMRAYTDTQYF
TRBV5-1	TRBJ2-1	CASSLGSGGNNEQFF
TRBV4-1	TRBJ1-2	CASSQKGTENSNGYTF
TRBV7-3	TRBJ2-3	CASSQLAGSTDTQYF
TRBV10-1	TRBJ2-1	CASSEGGMVHEQFF
TRBV5-6	TRBJ2-7	CASSLERPGGEQYF
TRBV5-5	TRBJ1-5	CASSLVGSGGQPQHF
TRBV5-1	TRBJ1-5	CASSLQTGDQPQHF
TRBV11-3	TRBJ2-2	CASSLVSGNYGELFF
TRBV15	TRBJ2-7	CATSRDSGALEQYF
TRBV27	TRBJ2-7	CASSSGGSYEQYF
TRBV4-2	TRBJ2-7	CASSQEKGLGDYEQYF
TRBV29-1	TRBJ2-5	CSVTGVLQETQYF
TRBV7-9	TRBJ1-1	CASSLELRRNTEAFF
TRBV19	TRBJ2-1	CATLRGGGSYNEQFF
TRBV6-1	TRBJ2-7	CASTEGRSNSYEQYF
TRBV14	TRBJ1-4	CASSQAGAAANEKLFF
TRBV7-2	TRBJ2-5	CASSFVGGLETQYF
TRBV28	TRBJ2-1	CATGLASVNEQFF
TRBV5-4	TRBJ2-1	CASSLTSGSHNEQFF
TRBV11-2	TRBJ1-6	CASSLDTTPLHF
TRBV27	TRBJ1-2	CASSSGTGFGYTF
TRBV4-2	TRBJ2-1	CASSQGPASGGAADEQFF
TRBV5-1	TRBJ2-1	CASSLVGGYNEQFF
TRBV5-4	TRBJ1-6	CASSSLGQGRSPLHF